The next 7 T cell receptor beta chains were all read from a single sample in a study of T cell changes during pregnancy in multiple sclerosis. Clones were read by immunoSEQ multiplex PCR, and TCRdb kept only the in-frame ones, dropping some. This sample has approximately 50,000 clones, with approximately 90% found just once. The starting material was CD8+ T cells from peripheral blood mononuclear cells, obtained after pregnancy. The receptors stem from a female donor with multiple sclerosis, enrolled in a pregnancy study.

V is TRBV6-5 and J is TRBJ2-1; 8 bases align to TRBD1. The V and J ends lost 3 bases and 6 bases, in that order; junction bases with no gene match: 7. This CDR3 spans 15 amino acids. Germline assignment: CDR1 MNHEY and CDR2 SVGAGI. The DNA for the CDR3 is TGTGCCAGCAGTTATGGACAGGGCCCGACCAATGAGCAGTTCTTC. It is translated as CASSYGQGPTNEQFF.

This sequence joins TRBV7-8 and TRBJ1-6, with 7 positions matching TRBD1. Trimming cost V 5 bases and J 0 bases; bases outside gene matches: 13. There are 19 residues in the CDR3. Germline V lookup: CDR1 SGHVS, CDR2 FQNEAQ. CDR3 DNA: TGTGCCAGCAGCGCCTTAACAGGGGCACCTTCCTCCTATAATTCACCCCTCCACTTT. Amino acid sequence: CASSALTGAPSSYNSPLHF.

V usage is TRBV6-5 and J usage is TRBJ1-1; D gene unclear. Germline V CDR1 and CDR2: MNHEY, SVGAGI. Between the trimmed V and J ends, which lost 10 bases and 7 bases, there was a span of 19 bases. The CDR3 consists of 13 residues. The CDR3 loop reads CATHTEPLGEAFF. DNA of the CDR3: TGTGCCACCCATACCGAGCCCCTCGGTGAAGCTTTCTTT.

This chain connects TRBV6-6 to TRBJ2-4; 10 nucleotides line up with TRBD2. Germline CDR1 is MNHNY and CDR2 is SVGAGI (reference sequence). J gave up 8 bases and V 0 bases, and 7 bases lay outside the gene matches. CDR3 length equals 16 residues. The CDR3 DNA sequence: TGTGCCAGCAGTTACTCGAGTCTAGCGGGGGAAGACATTCAGTACTTC. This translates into CASSYSSLAGEDIQYF.

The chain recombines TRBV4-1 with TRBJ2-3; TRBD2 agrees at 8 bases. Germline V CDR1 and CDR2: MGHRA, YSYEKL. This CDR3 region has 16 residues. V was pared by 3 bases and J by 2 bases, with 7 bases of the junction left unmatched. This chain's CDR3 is CASSHVSGGATDTQYF. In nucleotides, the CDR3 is TGCGCCAGCAGCCATGTATCGGGGGGGGCCACAGATACGCAGTATTTT.

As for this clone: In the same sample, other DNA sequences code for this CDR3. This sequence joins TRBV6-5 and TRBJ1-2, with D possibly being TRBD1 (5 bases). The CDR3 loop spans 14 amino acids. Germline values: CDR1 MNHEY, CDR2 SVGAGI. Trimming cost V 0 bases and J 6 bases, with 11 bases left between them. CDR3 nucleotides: TGTGCCAGCAGTTACTCGGGCCAGGGTGATGGCTACACCTTC. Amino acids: CASSYSGQGDGYTF.

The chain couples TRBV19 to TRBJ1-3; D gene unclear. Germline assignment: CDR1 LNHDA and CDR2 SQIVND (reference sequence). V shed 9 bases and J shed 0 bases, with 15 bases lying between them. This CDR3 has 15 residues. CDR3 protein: CASSTEGNSGNTIYF. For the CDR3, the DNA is TGTGCCAGCAGCACTGAGGGCAACTCTGGAAACACCATATATTTT.